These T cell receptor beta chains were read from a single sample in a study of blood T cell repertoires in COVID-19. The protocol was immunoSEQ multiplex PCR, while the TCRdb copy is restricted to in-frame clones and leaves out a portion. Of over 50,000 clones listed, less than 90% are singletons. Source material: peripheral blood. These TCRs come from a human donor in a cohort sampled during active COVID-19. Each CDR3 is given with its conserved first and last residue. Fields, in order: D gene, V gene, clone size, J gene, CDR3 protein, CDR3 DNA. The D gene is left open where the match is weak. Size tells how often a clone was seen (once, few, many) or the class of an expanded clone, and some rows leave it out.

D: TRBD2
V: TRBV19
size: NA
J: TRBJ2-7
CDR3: CASRTSPGTSVGEQYF
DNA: TGTGCCAGTAGGACTAGTCCCGGGACTAGCGTTGGCGAGCAGTACTTC

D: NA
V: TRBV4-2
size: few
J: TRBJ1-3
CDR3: CASSQPEGGLGNTIYF
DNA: TGTGCCAGCAGCCAACCGGAAGGGGGTCTGGGAAACACCATATATTTT

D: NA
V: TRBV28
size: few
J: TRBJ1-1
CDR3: CASTRGEIAFF
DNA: TGTGCCAGCACCCGGGGGGAAATAGCTTTCTTT

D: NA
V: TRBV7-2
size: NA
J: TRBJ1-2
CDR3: CASSFRGTPRSYGYTF
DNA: TGTGCCAGCAGCTTTAGGGGGACACCAAGATCCTATGGCTACACCTTC

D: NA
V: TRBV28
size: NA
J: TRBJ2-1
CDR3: CASSSRARGSSYNEQFF
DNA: TGTGCCAGCAGTTCAAGGGCTAGGGGGAGCTCCTACAATGAGCAGTTCTTC

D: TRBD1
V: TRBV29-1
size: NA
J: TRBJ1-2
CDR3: CSVLGQDLYNYGYTF
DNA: TGCAGCGTCCTTGGACAGGACCTGTATAACTATGGCTACACCTTC

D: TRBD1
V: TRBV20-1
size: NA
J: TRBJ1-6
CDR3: CSASYRGQYNSPLHF
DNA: TGCAGTGCTAGTTACAGGGGTCAGTATAATTCACCCCTCCACTTT

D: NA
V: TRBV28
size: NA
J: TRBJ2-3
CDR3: CASSLYRGRRADTQYF
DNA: TGTGCCAGCAGTTTATATCGGGGGAGGAGGGCAGATACGCAGTATTTT

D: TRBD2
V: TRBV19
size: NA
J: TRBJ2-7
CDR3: CASSIDPTRTSGSYEQYF
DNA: TGTGCCAGTAGTATAGATCCCACACGGACTAGCGGGAGCTACGAGCAGTACTTC

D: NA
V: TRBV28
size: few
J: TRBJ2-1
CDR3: CASTAGTSLAYNEQFF
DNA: TGTGCCAGCACCGCAGGGACTTCTTTAGCCTACAATGAGCAGTTCTTC

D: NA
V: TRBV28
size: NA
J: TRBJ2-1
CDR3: CASTPLSRVSSGYNEQFF
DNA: TGTGCCAGCACCCCCTTAAGCAGGGTCTCCAGTGGATACAATGAGCAGTTCTTC

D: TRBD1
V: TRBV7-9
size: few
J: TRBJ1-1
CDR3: CASSLPLGQGETEAFF
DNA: TGTGCCAGCAGCTTACCTTTGGGACAGGGCGAGACTGAAGCTTTCTTT

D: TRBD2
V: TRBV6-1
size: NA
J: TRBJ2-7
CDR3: CASSEGWTSGYEQYF
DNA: TGTGCCAGCAGTGAAGGGTGGACTAGCGGGTACGAGCAGTACTTC

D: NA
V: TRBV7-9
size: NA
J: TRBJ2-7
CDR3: CASSARDTASREQYF
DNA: TGTGCCAGCAGCGCCCGGGACACGGCCAGTCGAGAGCAGTACTTC

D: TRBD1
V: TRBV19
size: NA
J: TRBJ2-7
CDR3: CASSNSARDRGSYEQYF
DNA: TGTGCCAGTAGTAATTCCGCGCGAGACAGGGGTTCCTACGAGCAGTACTTC

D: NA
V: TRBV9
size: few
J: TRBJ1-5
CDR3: CASSVDGSNQPQHF
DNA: TGTGCCAGCAGCGTAGACGGTAGCAATCAGCCCCAGCATTTT

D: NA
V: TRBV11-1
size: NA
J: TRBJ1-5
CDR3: CASSSGRYQPQHF
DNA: TGTGCCAGCAGCTCCGGGAGGTATCAGCCCCAGCATTTT

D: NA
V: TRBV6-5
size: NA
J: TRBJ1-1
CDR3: CATSTNTEAFF
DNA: TGTGCCACTTCGACAAACACTGAAGCTTTCTTT

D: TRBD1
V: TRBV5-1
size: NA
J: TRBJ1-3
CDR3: CASSFTGQGNTIYF
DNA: TGCGCCAGCAGCTTTACGGGACAGGGGAACACCATATATTTT

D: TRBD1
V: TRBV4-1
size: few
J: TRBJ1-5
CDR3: CASSHAGQGDQPQHF
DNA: TGCGCCAGCAGCCACGCTGGACAGGGGGATCAGCCCCAGCATTTT

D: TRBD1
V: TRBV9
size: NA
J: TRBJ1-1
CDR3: CASSLSGQVTEAFF
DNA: TGTGCCAGCAGCCTCAGTGGACAGGTCACTGAAGCTTTCTTT

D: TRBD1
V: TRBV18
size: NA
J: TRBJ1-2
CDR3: CASFDDRGLGYGYTF
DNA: TGTGCCAGCTTCGATGACAGGGGGCTTGGCTATGGCTACACCTTC

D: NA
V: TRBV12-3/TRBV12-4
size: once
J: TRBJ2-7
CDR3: CASSPQTLEQYF
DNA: TGTGCCAGCAGCCCGCAGACTTTAGAGCAGTACTTC

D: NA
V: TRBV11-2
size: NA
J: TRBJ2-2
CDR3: CASSLDLVPNTGELFF
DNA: TGTGCCAGCAGCTTAGATCTTGTTCCGAACACCGGGGAGCTGTTTTTT

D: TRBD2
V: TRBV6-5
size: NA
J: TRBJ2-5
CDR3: CASSYSISRGQETQYF
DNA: TGTGCCAGCAGTTACTCGATTTCGCGGGGGCAAGAGACCCAGTACTTC

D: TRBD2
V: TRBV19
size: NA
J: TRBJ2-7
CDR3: CASSIGGGPFYEQYF
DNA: TGTGCCAGTAGTATAGGCGGGGGACCCTTCTACGAGCAGTACTTC

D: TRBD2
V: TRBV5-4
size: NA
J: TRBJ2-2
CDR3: CASSPTSGANTGELFF
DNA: TGTGCCAGCAGCCCCACTAGCGGAGCCAACACCGGGGAGCTGTTTTTT

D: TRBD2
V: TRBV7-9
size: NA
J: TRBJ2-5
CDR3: CASSLGGTRERETQYF
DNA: TGTGCCAGCAGCTTAGGGGGGACTAGGGAACGCGAGACCCAGTACTTC

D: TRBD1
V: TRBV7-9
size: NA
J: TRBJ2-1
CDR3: CASSLALQGIHEQFF
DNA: TGTGCCAGCAGCTTAGCGCTACAGGGGATCCATGAGCAGTTCTTC

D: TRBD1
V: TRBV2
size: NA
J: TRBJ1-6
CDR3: CASRNRDSNSPLHF
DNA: TGTGCCAGCAGAAACCGGGACAGCAATTCACCCCTCCACTTT

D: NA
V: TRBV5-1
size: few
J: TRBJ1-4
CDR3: CASSLEGEMSEKLFF
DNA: TGCGCCAGCAGCTTGGAAGGAGAGATGAGTGAAAAACTGTTTTTT

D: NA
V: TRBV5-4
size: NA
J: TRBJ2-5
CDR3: CASSPGQSQETQYF
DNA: TGTGCCAGCAGCCCGGGACAAAGCCAAGAGACCCAGTACTTC

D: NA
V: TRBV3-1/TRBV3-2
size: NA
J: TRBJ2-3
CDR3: CASSSGYTSTDTQYF
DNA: TGTGCCAGCAGCTCAGGCTACACTAGCACAGATACGCAGTATTTT

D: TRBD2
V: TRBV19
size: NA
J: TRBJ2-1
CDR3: CASCQGAGGLQPQFF
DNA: TGTGCCAGTTGTCAAGGAGCGGGGGGTCTTCAGCCGCAGTTCTTC

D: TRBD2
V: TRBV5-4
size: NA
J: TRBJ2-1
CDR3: CASSLDSGVENEQFF
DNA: TGTGCCAGCAGCTTGGATAGCGGGGTAGAAAATGAGCAGTTCTTC

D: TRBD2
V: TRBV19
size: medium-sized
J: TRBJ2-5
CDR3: CASSKRGTGLAGVSLETQYF
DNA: TGTGCCAGTAGTAAGAGGGGAACGGGACTAGCGGGAGTGAGCTTGGAGACCCAGTACTTC

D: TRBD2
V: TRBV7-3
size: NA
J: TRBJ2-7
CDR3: CASSATSGGPYEQYF
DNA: TGTGCCAGCAGCGCCACTAGCGGGGGGCCCTACGAGCAGTACTTC

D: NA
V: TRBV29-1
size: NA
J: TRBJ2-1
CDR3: CSVAPLSRSSYNEQFF
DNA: TGCAGCGTTGCCCCCCTTAGCAGAAGCTCCTACAATGAGCAGTTCTTC

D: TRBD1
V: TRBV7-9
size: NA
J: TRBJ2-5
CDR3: CASILTGGRETQYF
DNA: TGTGCCAGCATCCTAACAGGGGGAAGGGAGACCCAGTACTTC

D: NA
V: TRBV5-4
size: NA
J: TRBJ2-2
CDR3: CASSHRNRGNTGELFF
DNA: TGTGCCAGCAGCCACAGGAATCGAGGGAACACCGGGGAGCTGTTTTTT

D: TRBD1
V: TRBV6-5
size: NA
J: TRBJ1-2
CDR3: CASRSLGRGDGYTF
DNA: TGTGCCAGCCGTTCCTTAGGCAGGGGGGATGGCTACACCTTC

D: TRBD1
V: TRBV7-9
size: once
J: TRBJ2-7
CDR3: CASSARGTGGSYEQYF
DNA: TGTGCCAGCAGCGCTAGGGGGACAGGGGGCTCCTACGAGCAGTACTTC

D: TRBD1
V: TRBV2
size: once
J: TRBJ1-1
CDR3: CASTAQGQHEAFF
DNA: TGTGCCAGCACAGCCCAGGGACAGCATGAAGCTTTCTTT

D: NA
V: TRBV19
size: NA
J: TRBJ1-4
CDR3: CASSRQVGSYEKLFF
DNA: TGTGCCAGTAGCCGACAGGTGGGATCATATGAAAAACTGTTTTTT

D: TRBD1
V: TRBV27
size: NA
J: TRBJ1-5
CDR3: CASRGGAGGLISNQPQHF
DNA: TGTGCCAGCAGAGGAGGGGCAGGGGGGCTAATAAGCAATCAGCCCCAGCATTTT

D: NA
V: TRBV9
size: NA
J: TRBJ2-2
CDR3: CASSVVAATSGGELFF
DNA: TGTGCCAGCAGCGTAGTAGCGGCAACCTCGGGCGGGGAGCTGTTTTTT

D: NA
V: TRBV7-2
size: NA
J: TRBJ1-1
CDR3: CASSIQGLAEAFF
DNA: TGTGCCAGCAGTATACAGGGTCTGGCTGAAGCTTTCTTT

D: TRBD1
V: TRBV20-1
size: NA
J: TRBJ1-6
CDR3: CSASSGQGTYNSPLHF
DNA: TGCAGTGCTAGTTCTGGACAGGGAACCTATAATTCACCCCTCCACTTT

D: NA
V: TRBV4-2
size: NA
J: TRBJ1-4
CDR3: CASSQDLNFATNEKLFF
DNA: TGTGCCAGCAGCCAAGATTTGAACTTCGCAACTAATGAAAAACTGTTTTTT

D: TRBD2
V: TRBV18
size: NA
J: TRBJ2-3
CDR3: CASSGKRELGADTQYF
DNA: TGTGCCAGCTCAGGGAAGCGGGAGCTGGGGGCAGATACGCAGTATTTT

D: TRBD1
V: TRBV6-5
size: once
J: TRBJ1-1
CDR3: CASSYSLTGVAGGAFF
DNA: TGTGCCAGCAGTTACTCCTTGACAGGGGTCGCAGGAGGAGCTTTCTTT

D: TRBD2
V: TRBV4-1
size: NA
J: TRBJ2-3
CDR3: CASSQDSLAGGGSTDTQYF
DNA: TGCGCCAGCAGCCAAGATAGTCTAGCGGGAGGTGGAAGCACAGATACGCAGTATTTT

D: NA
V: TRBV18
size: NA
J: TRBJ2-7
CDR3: CASSPEGRWYEQYF
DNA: TGTGCCAGCTCACCCGAGGGTCGTTGGTACGAGCAGTACTTC

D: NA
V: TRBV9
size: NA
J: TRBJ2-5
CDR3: CASSVGVATETQYF
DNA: TGTGCCAGCAGCGTAGGGGTAGCTACAGAGACCCAGTACTTC

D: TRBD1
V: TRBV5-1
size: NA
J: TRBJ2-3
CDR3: CASSLYPSGTGASDTQYF
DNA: TGCGCCAGCAGCTTGTACCCGTCCGGGACAGGGGCGTCGGATACGCAGTATTTT

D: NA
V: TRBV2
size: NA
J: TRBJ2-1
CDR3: CASSDGRGYNEQFF
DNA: TGTGCCAGCAGTGACGGGCGAGGGTACAATGAGCAGTTCTTC

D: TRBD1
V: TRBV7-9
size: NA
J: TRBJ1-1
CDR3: CASSFLALYRGNTEAFF
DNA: TGTGCCAGCAGCTTTTTAGCCCTCTACAGGGGGAACACTGAAGCTTTCTTT

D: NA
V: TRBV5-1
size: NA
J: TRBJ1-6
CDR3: CASSLDGSEYNSPLHF
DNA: TGCGCCAGCAGCTTGGACGGGAGCGAATATAATTCACCCCTCCACTTT